The clone carrying this TCR beta chain has only one observation. Its specificity is not known. This sample is drawn from a study of siplizumab effects on memory and regulatory T cells. The study's findings and limits: No naive or memory phenotype could be assigned to roughly 75-96% of proliferating clones. Naive T cells looked more diverse than memory cells, and they looked like major contributors to the alloresponse. The mapping of alloreactive clones to unstimulated subsets covered only a minor fraction of them. Relative to controls at around 29%, mappable alloreactive CD4+ clones exhibited a mean Treg-derived proportion of more than 60% with siplizumab.

Trimming removed 3 bases from V and 3 bases from J, with 12 bases in between. The CDR3 sequence is 14 residues long. CDR1 and CDR2 from the germline V gene are LNHDA and SQIVND (reference sequence). Sequenced by immunoSEQ multiplex PCR; TCRdb stores in-frame clones only, minus some. The sample consists of about 75,000 clones, 93% of them appearing once. The V call is TRBV19, the J call TRBJ2-7; weak D call: TRBD1 (6 bases). Input material: CD8+ T cells sorted from blood. The clonotype was recovered from a human donor in good health. CDR3 coding DNA: TGTGCCAGTAGTATCGAAGAAGGGGGCTACGAGCAGTACTTC. It specifies CASSIEEGGYEQYF.